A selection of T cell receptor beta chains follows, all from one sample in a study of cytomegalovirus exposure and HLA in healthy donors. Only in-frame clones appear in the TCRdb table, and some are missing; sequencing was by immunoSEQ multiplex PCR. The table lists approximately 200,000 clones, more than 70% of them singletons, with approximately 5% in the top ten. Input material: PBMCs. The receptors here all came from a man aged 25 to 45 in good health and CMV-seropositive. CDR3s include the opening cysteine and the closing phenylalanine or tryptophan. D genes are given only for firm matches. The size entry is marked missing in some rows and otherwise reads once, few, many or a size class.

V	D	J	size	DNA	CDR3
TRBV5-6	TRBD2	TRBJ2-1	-	TGTGCCAGCACGGATCGGATGTGGGGTAGCGGGAGGAATGAGCAGTTCTTC	CASTDRMWGSGRNEQFF
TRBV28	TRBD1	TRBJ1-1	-	TGTGCCAGCAGTTTACAGGGGGCTGGCACTGAAGCTTTCTTT	CASSLQGAGTEAFF
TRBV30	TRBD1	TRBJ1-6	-	TGTGCCTACGAGACAGGGCTTTCACCCCTCCACTTT	CAYETGLSPLHF
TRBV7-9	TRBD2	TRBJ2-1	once	TGTGCCAGCAGCCCGGGGACTAGCGGGGGAAGCTCCTACAATGAGCAGTTCTTC	CASSPGTSGGSSYNEQFF
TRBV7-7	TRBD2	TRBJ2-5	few	TGTGCTAGCAGCCGTGGACTAGCGGGGATCCAAGAGACCCAGTACTTC	CASSRGLAGIQETQYF
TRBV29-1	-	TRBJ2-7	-	TGCAGCGCCCGACGGGGGTCCTACGAGCAGTACTTC	CSARRGSYEQYF
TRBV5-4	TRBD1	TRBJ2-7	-	TGTGCCAGCAGCTTCACAGGGGGAGACGAGCAGTACTTC	CASSFTGGDEQYF
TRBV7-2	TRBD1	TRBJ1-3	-	TGTGCCAGCGGGACAGGTTACTCTGGAAACACCATATATTTT	CASGTGYSGNTIYF
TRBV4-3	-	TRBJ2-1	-	TGCGCCAGCAGCCAAGATTACCCGACCGGGGATGAGCAGTTCTTC	CASSQDYPTGDEQFF
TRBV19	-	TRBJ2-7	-	TGTGCCACCAGACAGGAGGCGTCCTACGAGCAGTACTTC	CATRQEASYEQYF
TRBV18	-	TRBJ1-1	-	TGTGCCAGCTCACCCGGGGGGGGGTGGAACACTGAAGCTTTCTTT	CASSPGGGWNTEAFF
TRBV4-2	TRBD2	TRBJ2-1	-	TGTGCCAGCAGCCAACAAGGGACTAGCGGGTCCTACAATGAGCAGTTCTTC	CASSQQGTSGSYNEQFF
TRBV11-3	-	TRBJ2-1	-	TGTGCCAGCAGCCAGGGTCTTTTCAATGAGCAGTTCTTC	CASSQGLFNEQFF
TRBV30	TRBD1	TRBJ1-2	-	TGTGCCTGGAGATCGACCGGGACAGGGGGATTCTATGGCTACACCTTC	CAWRSTGTGGFYGYTF
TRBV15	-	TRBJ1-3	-	TGTGCCACCAGCAGAGATTGGAGAGGAAACACCATATATTTT	CATSRDWRGNTIYF
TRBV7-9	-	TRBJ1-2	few	TGTGCCAGCAGCGTCGAGGAGGTGGATTTCGGGGGCTACACCTTC	CASSVEEVDFGGYTF
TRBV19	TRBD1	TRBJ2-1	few	TGTGCCAGTAGTATCCCAGGACAGGGACACAATGAGCAGTTCTTC	CASSIPGQGHNEQFF
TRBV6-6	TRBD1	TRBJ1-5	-	TGTGCCAGCAGATCCGGGACAGGGTTTCAGCCCCAGCATTTT	CASRSGTGFQPQHF
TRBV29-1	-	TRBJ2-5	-	TGCAGCGTTACCGGGACACCTCAAGAGACCCAGTACTTC	CSVTGTPQETQYF
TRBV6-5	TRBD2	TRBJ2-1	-	TGTGCCAGCAGTTACTCGGGAGCGGGAGGGTACAATGAGCAGTTCTTC	CASSYSGAGGYNEQFF
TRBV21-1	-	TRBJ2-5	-	TGTGCCAGCAGCCTACTCAAGCTAGCGGGAGTCGAGACCCAGTACTTC	CASSLLKLAGVETQYF
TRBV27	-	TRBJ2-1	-	TGTGCCAGCAGTCCCGGTGGCGCGGGGGCCTCATGGTTCTTC	CASSPGGAGASWFF
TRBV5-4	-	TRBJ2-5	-	TGTGCCAGCAGCTCCGCGGGGGCAAGGGAGACCCAGTACTTC	CASSSAGARETQYF
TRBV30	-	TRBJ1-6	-	TGTGCCTGGGCCGGGGGAGCGACCTATTCACCCCTCCACTTT	CAWAGGATYSPLHF
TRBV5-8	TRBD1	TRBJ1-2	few	TGTGCCAGCAGCGATACAGGGGGAAATGGCTACACCTTC	CASSDTGGNGYTF
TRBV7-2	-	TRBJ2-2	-	TGTGCCAGCAGCCCTACAGGGTTAGACACCGGGGAGCTGTTTTTT	CASSPTGLDTGELFF
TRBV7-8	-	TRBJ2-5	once	TGTGCCAGCAGCGAAGGACTGGATCAAGAGACCCAGTACTTC	CASSEGLDQETQYF
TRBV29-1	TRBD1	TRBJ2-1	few	TGCAGCGGGGAACTCCGGGACAGTAACAATGAGCAGTTCTTC	CSGELRDSNNEQFF
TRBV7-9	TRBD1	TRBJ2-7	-	TGTGCCAGCAGCCCCTCGGGACAGAGGCACGAGCAGTACTTC	CASSPSGQRHEQYF
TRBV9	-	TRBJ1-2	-	TGTGCCAGCAGCGCGGGGGAAGACTATGGCTACACCTTC	CASSAGEDYGYTF
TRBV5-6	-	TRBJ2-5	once	TGTGCCAGCAGTGGGGCAAGGCAAGAGACCCAGTACTTC	CASSGARQETQYF
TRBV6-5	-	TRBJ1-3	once	TGTGCCAGCAGTCAGTCGACTGGAAACACCATATATTTT	CASSQSTGNTIYF
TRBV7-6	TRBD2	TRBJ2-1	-	TGCGCCAGCAGCCAGACTAGCGGGCGTTACAATGAGCAGTTCTTC	CASSQTSGRYNEQFF
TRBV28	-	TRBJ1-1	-	TGTGCCAGCAGTTTATTAACTCGAGACAGGTACACTGAAGCTTTCTTT	CASSLLTRDRYTEAFF
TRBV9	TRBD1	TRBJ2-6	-	TGTGCCAGCACCCTGACAGGGACCGGGGCCAACGTCCTGACTTTC	CASTLTGTGANVLTF
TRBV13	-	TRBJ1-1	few	TGTGCCAGCAGCCAGATGAACACTGAAGCTTTCTTT	CASSQMNTEAFF